Following are 13 T cell receptor beta chains from one sample sequenced in a study of shared clonotypes between healthy human individuals. Clones were read by immunoSEQ multiplex PCR, and TCRdb kept only the in-frame ones, dropping some. The table shows around 2,000,000 clones, with 90% to 95% occurring only once. Sequencing was performed on naive CD4+ T cells sorted from blood. The subset was: CD45RA+ positively selected. The receptors shown here come from a man younger than 35 in good health.

This clone was seen more than once but under ten times. V gene TRBV6-5 combines with J gene TRBJ2-7; 7 bases match TRBD2. This CDR3 has 16 amino acids. V lost 2 bases, J lost 4 bases, and 11 bases stayed unmatched. Looked up from germline, CDR1 is MNHEY and CDR2 is SVGAGI. The CDR3 loop is CASSYRSGGSGYEQYF. The CDR3 DNA is TGTGCCAGCAGTTACCGGTCGGGGGGTTCTGGGTACGAGCAGTACTTC.

In nucleotides, the CDR3 is TGTGCCAGCTCACCAACAGCTACCAGCGGTCAGCCCCAGCATTTT. It is translated as CASSPTATSGQPQHF. This rearrangement joins TRBV18 to TRBJ1-5; D remains ambiguous. The CDR3 runs 15 residues. Trimming took off 2 bases at V and 6 bases at J, with 14 bases between the two ends. From germline, CDR1 is KGHSH and CDR2 LQKENI.

V usage is TRBV5-1 and J usage is TRBJ2-7; D may be TRBD2 (6 bases). Germline CDR1 reads SGHRS; CDR2 reads YFSETQ. This CDR3 is 14 amino acids long. V was pared by 4 bases and J by 3 bases, with 14 bases between. CDR3 DNA: TGCGCCAGCAGCGGCGGGACTGCAAACTACGAGCAGTACTTC. Residues: CASSGGTANYEQYF.

The chain has TRBV30 and TRBJ2-5; perhaps D is TRBD1 or TRBD2 (6 bases each). This CDR3 spans 12 amino acids. V gave up 4 bases and J gave up 9 bases, with 15 bases separating them. Germline V gene data show CDR1 as GTSNPN and CDR2 as SVGIG (reference sequence). The CDR3 region is CAWTGRRGAQYF. For the CDR3, the DNA is TGTGCCTGGACCGGGCGGAGGGGGGCCCAGTACTTC.

The genes are TRBV10-3 and TRBJ2-7; a weak D match, TRBD2 (5 bases). The germline V gene encodes CDR1 ENHRY and CDR2 SYGVKD. With 2 bases removed from V and 7 bases from J, the gap between germline ends came to 12 bases. CDR3 length: 13 residues. DNA for the CDR3: TGTGCCATCAGTGAGAATATTCGGAGGGAGCAGTACTTC. It is translated as CAISENIRREQYF.

A word on this clone: This CDR3 is also generated by other DNA sequences in the sample. J is TRBJ2-5 and V is TRBV18; D might be TRBD2 (5 bases). The germline V gene encodes CDR1 KGHSH and CDR2 LQKENI. There are 12 residues in the CDR3. The germline V and J ends were trimmed by 6 bases and 3 bases, with 8 bases remaining between them. This chain's CDR3 is CASSPREETQYF. The CDR3 region has the DNA TGTGCCAGCTCCCCGAGGGAAGAGACCCAGTACTTC.

In its sample, this clone was seen once. CDR3 residues: CASRYVYEQYF. The CDR3 coding sequence is TGCGCCAGCAGATACGTCTACGAGCAGTACTTC. This chain links TRBV10-1 with TRBJ2-7; D ambiguous. From germline, CDR1 is WNHNN and CDR2 SYGVQD (reference sequence). The length of the CDR3 is 11 residues. V gave up 6 bases and J gave up 3 bases, with 6 bases separating them.

The chain carries TRBV6-1 and TRBJ2-7, with TRBD1 matching over 10 bases. The CDR3 runs to 13 residues. The germline V gene encodes CDR1 MNHNS and CDR2 SASEGT. V was pared by 11 bases and J by 2 bases, with 6 bases of the junction left unmatched. The CDR3 spells CAGRGQGTYEQYF. CDR3 bases: TGTGCCGGACGGGGACAGGGGACCTACGAGCAGTACTTC.

This CDR3 is CASSTGTGHQETQYF. In DNA, the CDR3 is TGTGCCAGCAGCACGGGGACAGGACACCAAGAGACCCAGTACTTC. The chain combines TRBV7-3 with TRBJ2-5; the match to TRBD1 covers 8 bases. CDR1 is SGHTA, CDR2 FQGTGA, per germline. V lost 5 bases to trimming and J lost 0 bases; unmatched junction nucleotides: 5. CDR3 length equals 15 residues.

The CDR3 DNA is TGTGCCAGCAGTCGCCTGGGACAGTGGACCGGGGAGCTGTTTTTT. Amino acids: CASSRLGQWTGELFF. The J gene is TRBJ2-2, the V gene TRBV6-1; 7 bases are a match to TRBD1. The CDR3 extends over 15 amino acids. The germline V gene encodes CDR1 MNHNS and CDR2 SASEGT. Trimming removed 5 bases from V and 5 bases from J; junction bases left unmatched: 8.

The CDR3 nucleotides read TGCGCCAGCAGCTTTTACAGCTCCTACAATGAGCAGTTCTTC. This codes for CASSFYSSYNEQFF. The chain recombines TRBV5-1 with TRBJ2-1, with D unresolved. Germline V gene sequence: CDR1 SGHRS, CDR2 YFSETQ. V lost 2 bases and J lost 0, with 6 bases in between. The CDR3 contains 14 residues. Filled out from reference TRBV5-1 and TRBJ2-1, the complete variable domain reads KAGVTQTPRYLIKTRGQQVTLSCSPISGHRSVSWYQQTPGQGLQFLFEYFSETQRNKGNFPGRFSGRQFSNSRSEMNVSTLELGDSALYLCASSFYSSYNEQFFGPGTRLTVL.

V and J are TRBV5-4 and TRBJ1-2, with a weak D call TRBD1 (5 bases). Germline-derived CDR1 and CDR2 are SGHNT and YYREEE (reference sequence). CDR3 length: 13 residues. V was trimmed by 1 base and J by 7 bases, leaving 11 bases between them. The CDR3, as DNA: TGTGCCAGCAGCTTGACAGGACTCTCTGGCTACACCTTC. It translates to CASSLTGLSGYTF.

The chain employs TRBV2 and TRBJ1-2, with D unresolved. Germline CDR1 and CDR2: SNHLY and FYNNEI. CDR3 length: 15 residues. The V gene lost 0 bases and the J gene lost 4 bases, with 12 bases spanning the gap. CDR3 protein: CASSEALAGGYGYTF. CDR3 sequence (DNA): TGTGCCAGCAGTGAAGCCCTGGCAGGAGGCTATGGCTACACCTTC.